These 17 T cell receptor beta chains were sequenced from one sample in a study of blood T cells in healthy people across ages. A J-beta primer mix and a sample-barcoded 5' primer were used in a second PCR of roughly 7 to 12 cycles. Using its own MiXCR run on the 5' RACE reads, TCRdb lists one record per CDR3 protein. The sample contains about 780,000 distinct CDR3 sequences, about half of which appear only once. What was sequenced was blood. Every receptor here comes from an elderly man in good health.

This clonotype came up a few times. This chain links TRBV2 with TRBJ2-1, with D unclear. The CDR3 loop spans 15 amino acids. Trimming removed 0 bases from V and 6 bases from J, with 12 bases in between. Per the germline V gene, CDR1 is SNHLY and CDR2 is FYNNEI. DNA for the CDR3: TGTGCCAGCAGTGAAGCGCTTTCGTTATTCAATGAGCAGTTCTTC. The encoded protein is CASSEALSLFNEQFF.

This chain links TRBV9 with TRBJ1-4; possibly TRBD1 for D (5 bases). CDR3 length: 13 amino acids. CDR1 is SGDLS and CDR2 is YYNGEE in the germline V gene. Trimming pared 7 bases from V and 7 bases from J, leaving 14 bases between. In nucleotides, the CDR3 is TGTGCCAGCCGTGGAGGGGAATCTGAAAAACTGTTTTTT. Translating gives CASRGGESEKLFF.

The rearrangement links TRBV20-1 to TRBJ2-1; 9 nucleotides match TRBD2. Trimming took 6 bases from V and 13 from J; bases not matched to a gene: 19. The germline gives CDR1 DFQATT, CDR2 SNEGSKA (reference sequence). The CDR3 is 15 amino acids. The CDR3 reads CSAPVPGLASETQFF. In DNA, the CDR3 is TGCAGTGCACCCGTCCCGGGACTAGCTTCGGAGACCCAGTTCTTC.

The rearrangement joins TRBV20-1 to TRBJ2-5, with D perhaps matching TRBD2 (5 bases). The CDR3 consists of 14 residues. Germline V gene data show CDR1 as DFQATT and CDR2 as SNEGSKA (reference sequence). The V and J ends lost 3 bases and 4 bases respectively, with 15 bases between them. The CDR3 reads CSASVPHGVETQYF. DNA of the CDR3: TGCAGTGCTAGTGTCCCACACGGGGTAGAGACCCAGTACTTC.

V usage is TRBV5-1 and J usage is TRBJ1-1; possible D gene TRBD1, 5 bases. V was trimmed by 2 bases and J by 5 bases, leaving 16 bases between them. CDR3 size: 15 residues. The germline V gene has CDR1 SGHRS and CDR2 YFSETQ. The CDR3 here is CASSFRVGGGTEAFF. Written as DNA, the CDR3 is TGCGCCAGCAGCTTCAGGGTGGGAGGCGGAACTGAAGCTTTCTTT. Based on the CDR3 plus reference TRBV5-1 and TRBJ1-1, the full variable domain is KAGVTQTPRYLIKTRGQQVTLSCSPISGHRSVSWYQQTPGQGLQFLFEYFSETQRNKGNFPGRFSGRQFSNSRSEMNVSTLELGDSALYLCASSFRVGGGTEAFFGQGTRLTVV.

This clonotype occurred a few times. V gene TRBV20-1 combines with J gene TRBJ2-7, with D maybe TRBD1 (5 bases). Germline V gene data show CDR1 as DFQATT and CDR2 as SNEGSKA (reference sequence). CDR3 length: 13 residues. Trimming pared 6 bases from V and 8 bases from J, leaving 20 bases between. This CDR3 reads CSASAVAQDKQYF. CDR3 DNA: TGCAGTGCCTCGGCCGTGGCTCAGGACAAGCAGTACTTC.

This rearrangement joins TRBV30 to TRBJ2-7; no definite D call. This CDR3 region has 13 residues. Germline V gene sequence: CDR1 GTSNPN, CDR2 SVGIG (reference sequence). The V gene lost 2 bases and the J gene lost 2 bases, with 10 bases spanning the gap. This CDR3 is CAWSTYGPYEQYF. CDR3 nucleotides: TGTGCCTGGAGTACGTACGGGCCCTACGAGCAGTACTTC. Based on the CDR3 plus reference TRBV30 and TRBJ2-7, the full variable domain is SQTIHQWPATLVQPVGSPLSLECTVEGTSNPNLYWYRQAAGRGLQLLFYSVGIGQISSEVPQNLSASRPQDRQFILSSKKLLLSDSGFYLCAWSTYGPYEQYFGPGTRLTVT.

This clonotype was counted only a few times. V is TRBV24-1 and J is TRBJ2-4, with TRBD2 identical over 13 bases. Gene TRBJ2-5 matches the end of the DNA better, so the J call may be wrong. Looked up from germline, CDR1 is KGHDR and CDR2 is SFDVKD. CDR3 length equals 18 residues. The CDR3 DNA follows: TGTGCCACCAGTGATCGGACTAGCGGGAGTAAGGCGAGAGAGACCCAGTACTTC. This codes for CATSDRTSGSKARETQYF.

A few counts support this clonotype. The chain links TRBV30 to TRBJ2-5; D not certain. The CDR3 loop spans 13 amino acids. Between the trimmed V and J ends, which lost 0 bases and 1 base, there was a span of 6 bases. Germline values: CDR1 GTSNPN, CDR2 SVGIG (reference sequence). CDR3 sequence (DNA): TGTGCCTGGAGTGTATCTCGCCAAGAGACCCAGTACTTC. This codes for CAWSVSRQETQYF.

The chain recombines TRBV7-2 with TRBJ2-5; tentatively, D is TRBD2 (6 bases). V was clipped by 6 bases and J by 11 bases, with 25 bases between them. The length of the CDR3 is 15 residues. The germline V gene encodes CDR1 SGHTA and CDR2 FQGNSA. The CDR3 DNA follows: TGTGCCAGCAGTTCACTAGCCGTCCATTACAATGAGCAGTACTTC. It yields the protein CASSSLAVHYNEQYF. Filled out from reference TRBV7-2 and TRBJ2-5, the complete variable domain reads GAGVSQSPSNKVTEKGKDVELRCDPISGHTALYWYRQSLGQGLEFLIYFQGNSAPDKSGLPSDRFSAERTGGSVSTLTIQRTQQEDSAVYLCASSSLAVHYNEQYFGPGTRLLVL.

The gene calls are TRBV27 and TRBJ1-6; TRBD1 agrees at 7 bases. Trimming cost V 4 bases and J 10 bases; bases outside gene matches: 7. The CDR3 loop spans 14 amino acids. Germline V CDR1 and CDR2: MNHEY, SMNVEV (reference sequence). CDR3 in DNA: TGTGCCAGCAGTTCTACAGGGGTCGGATCACCCCTCCACTTT. Protein sequence: CASSSTGVGSPLHF.

The rearrangement links TRBV28 to TRBJ2-1; 11 nucleotides agree with TRBD2. V lost 4 bases to trimming and J lost 8 bases; unmatched junction nucleotides: 7. This CDR3 contains 15 residues. Germline CDR1 MDHEN, CDR2 SYDVKM. The CDR3 DNA follows: TGTGCCAGCAGTTCCACTAGCGGGAGACGGCATGAGCAGTTCTTC. Protein product: CASSSTSGRRHEQFF.

This clonotype was counted ten times or more. The rearrangement links TRBV11-2 to TRBJ2-1; 11 bases are a match to TRBD2. Trimming took 5 bases from V and 9 from J; bases not matched to a gene: 6. Germline V gene lookup returns CDR1 SGHAT and CDR2 FQNNGV. The CDR3 runs 14 residues. The DNA of the CDR3 is TGTGCCAGCAGCGATAGCGGGAGGGAGGGTGAGCAGTTCTTC. Translation gives CASSDSGREGEQFF.

This chain joins TRBV30 and TRBJ2-4; tentatively, D is TRBD1 or TRBD2 (5 bases each). Between the trimmed V and J ends, which lost 0 bases and 7 bases, there was a span of 10 bases. The germline V gene has CDR1 GTSNPN and CDR2 SVGIG (reference sequence). The CDR3 is made up of 13 amino acids. The CDR3 nucleotides read TGTGCCTGGAGTGTCAGAGGGACGAACATTCAGTACTTC. It codes for CAWSVRGTNIQYF.

The chain combines TRBV7-2 with TRBJ2-7; D perhaps matches TRBD2 (6 bases). CDR3 length: 16 residues. Trimming took 2 bases from V and 7 from J, leaving 21 bases between them. The germline V gene has CDR1 SGHTA and CDR2 FQGNSA. The chain's CDR3 is CASSLSGPRSYNEQYF. The CDR3 bases are TGTGCCAGCAGCTTAAGCGGGCCGCGCTCCTACAATGAGCAGTACTTC.

As concerns this clonotype: A read error is possible here, since a much larger clone lies one base away. The chain couples TRBV28 to TRBJ2-1, with D possibly matching TRBD2 (5 bases). Judging by the DNA end, TRBJ2-7 fits better; the J call may be wrong. This CDR3 has 15 amino acids. The germline gives CDR1 MDHEN, CDR2 SYDVKM. The CDR3 spells CASSTGEHSYNEQYF. The CDR3 bases are TGTGCCAGCAGTACCGGGGAACACTCCTACAATGAGCAGTACTTC.

As to this clonotype: One end of the junction fails to match germline, which may point to a read error. The genes are TRBV5-1 and TRBJ2-3, with D tentatively TRBD2 (6 bases). The CDR3 runs 15 residues. Germline V gene lookup returns CDR1 SGHRS and CDR2 YFSETQ. CDR3 protein: CAGSSESRDLDTQYF. The CDR3 nucleotides read TGCGCCGGCAGCTCCGAAAGCCGGGACTTAGATACGCAGTATTTT.